The clone carrying this T cell receptor beta chain was counted between two and nine times. The target antigen is unknown. The sample comes from a study of CD4+ T cells in melanoma. Findings of the study overall: A reported correlation linked neoantigen-specific CD4+ T cells to CD8+, macrophage and B cell function. Neoantigen-specific CD4+ T cells in melanoma reportedly had diverse differentiation states.

The protocol was immunoSEQ multiplex PCR, while the TCRdb copy is restricted to in-frame clones and leaves out a portion. This table holds approximately 110,000 clones, around 92% found once. Germline CDR1 and CDR2: WNHNN and SYGVQD (reference sequence). V was pared by 9 bases and J by 2 bases, with 11 bases between. CDR3 length: 12 amino acids. The receptor's source is a human donor with melanoma. The J gene is TRBJ2-7, the V gene TRBV10-1; D not resolved. The sequenced sample consisted of peripheral blood. This CDR3 is CARLKKAYEQYF. In nucleotides, the CDR3 is TGCGCCAGACTGAAGAAGGCCTACGAGCAGTACTTC.